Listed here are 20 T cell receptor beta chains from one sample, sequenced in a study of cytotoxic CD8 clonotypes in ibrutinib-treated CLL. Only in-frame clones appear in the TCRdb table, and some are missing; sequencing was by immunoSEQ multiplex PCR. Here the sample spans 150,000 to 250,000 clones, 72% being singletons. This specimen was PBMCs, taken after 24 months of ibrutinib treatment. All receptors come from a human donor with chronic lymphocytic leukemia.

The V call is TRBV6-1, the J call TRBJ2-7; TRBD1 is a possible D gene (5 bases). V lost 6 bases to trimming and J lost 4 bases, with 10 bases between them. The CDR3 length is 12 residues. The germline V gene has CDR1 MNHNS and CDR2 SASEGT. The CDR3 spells CASSTGVYEQYF. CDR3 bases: TGTGCCAGCAGCACAGGAGTGTACGAGCAGTACTTC.

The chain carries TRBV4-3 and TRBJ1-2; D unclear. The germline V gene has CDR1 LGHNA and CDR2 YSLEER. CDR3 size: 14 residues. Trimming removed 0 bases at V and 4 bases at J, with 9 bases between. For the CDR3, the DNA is TGCGCCAGCAGCCAAGATCGGGTCGGCTATGGCTACACCTTC. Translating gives CASSQDRVGYGYTF.

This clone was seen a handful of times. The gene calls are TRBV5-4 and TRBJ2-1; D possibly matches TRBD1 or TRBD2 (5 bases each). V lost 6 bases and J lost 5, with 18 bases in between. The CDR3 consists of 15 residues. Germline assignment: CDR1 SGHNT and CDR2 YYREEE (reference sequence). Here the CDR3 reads CASKEEAGRDNEQFF. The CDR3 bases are TGTGCCAGCAAGGAGGAGGCAGGGCGAGACAATGAGCAGTTCTTC.

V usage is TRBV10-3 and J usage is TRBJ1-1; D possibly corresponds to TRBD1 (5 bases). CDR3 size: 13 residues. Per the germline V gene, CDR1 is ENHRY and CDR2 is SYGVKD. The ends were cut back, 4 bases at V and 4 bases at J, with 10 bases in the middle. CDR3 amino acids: CAISGAGSTEAFF. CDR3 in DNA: TGTGCCATCAGTGGGGCAGGGAGCACTGAAGCTTTCTTT.

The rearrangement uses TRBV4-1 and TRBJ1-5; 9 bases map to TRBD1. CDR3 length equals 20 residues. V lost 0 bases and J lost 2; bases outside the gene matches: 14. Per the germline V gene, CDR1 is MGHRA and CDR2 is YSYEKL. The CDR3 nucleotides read TGCGCCAGCAGCCAAGATTTGGGGACAGGGCACCCGGGTCGCAATCAGCCCCAGCATTTT. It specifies CASSQDLGTGHPGRNQPQHF.

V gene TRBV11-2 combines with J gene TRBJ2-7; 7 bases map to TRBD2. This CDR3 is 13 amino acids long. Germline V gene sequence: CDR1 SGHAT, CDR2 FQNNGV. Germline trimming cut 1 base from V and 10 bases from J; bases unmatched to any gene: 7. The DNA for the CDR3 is TGTGCCAGCAGCTTAGGACAGTCGGGAGGTCAGTACTTC. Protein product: CASSLGQSGGQYF.

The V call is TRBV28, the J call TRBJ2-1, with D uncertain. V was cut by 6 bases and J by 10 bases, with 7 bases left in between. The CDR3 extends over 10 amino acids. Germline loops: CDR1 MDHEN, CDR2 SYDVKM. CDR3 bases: TGTGCCAGCAGCACGTGGGAGCAGTTCTTC. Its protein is CASSTWEQFF.

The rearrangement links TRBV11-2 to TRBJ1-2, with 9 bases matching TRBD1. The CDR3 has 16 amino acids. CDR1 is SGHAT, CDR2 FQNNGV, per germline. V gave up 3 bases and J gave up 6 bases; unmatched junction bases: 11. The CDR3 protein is CASSLTGGGPRDGYTF. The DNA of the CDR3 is TGTGCCAGCAGCTTGACAGGGGGAGGACCGAGGGATGGCTACACCTTC.

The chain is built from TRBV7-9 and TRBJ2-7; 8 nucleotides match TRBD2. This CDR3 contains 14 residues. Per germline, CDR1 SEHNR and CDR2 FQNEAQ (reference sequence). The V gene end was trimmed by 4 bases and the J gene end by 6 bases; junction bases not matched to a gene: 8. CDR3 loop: CASSSPGGQGEQYF. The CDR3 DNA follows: TGTGCCAGCAGCTCCCCGGGGGGGCAGGGCGAGCAGTACTTC.

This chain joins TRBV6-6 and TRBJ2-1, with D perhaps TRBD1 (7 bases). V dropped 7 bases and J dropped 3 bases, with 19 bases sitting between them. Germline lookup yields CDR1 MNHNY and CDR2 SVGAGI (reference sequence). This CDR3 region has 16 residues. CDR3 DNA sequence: TGTGCCAGCACTAAAAAGGCAGGGGGACTCTACAATGAGCAGTTCTTC. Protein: CASTKKAGGLYNEQFF.

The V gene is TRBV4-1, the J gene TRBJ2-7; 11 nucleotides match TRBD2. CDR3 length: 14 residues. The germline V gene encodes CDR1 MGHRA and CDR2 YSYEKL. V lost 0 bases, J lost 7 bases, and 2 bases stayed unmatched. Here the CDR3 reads CASSQERTSGEQYF. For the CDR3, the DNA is TGCGCCAGCAGCCAAGAAAGGACTAGCGGGGAGCAGTACTTC.

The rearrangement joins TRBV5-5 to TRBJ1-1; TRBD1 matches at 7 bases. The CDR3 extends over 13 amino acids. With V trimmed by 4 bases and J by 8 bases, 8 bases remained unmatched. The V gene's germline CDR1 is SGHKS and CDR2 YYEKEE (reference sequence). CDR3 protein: CASSPVGTAEAFF. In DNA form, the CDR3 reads TGTGCCAGCAGCCCCGTCGGGACAGCCGAAGCTTTCTTT. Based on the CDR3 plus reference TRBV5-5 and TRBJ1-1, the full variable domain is DAGVTQSPTHLIKTRGQQVTLRCSPISGHKSVSWYQQVLGQGPQFIFQYYEKEERGRGNFPDRFSARQFPNYSSELNVNALLLGDSALYLCASSPVGTAEAFFGQGTRLTVV.

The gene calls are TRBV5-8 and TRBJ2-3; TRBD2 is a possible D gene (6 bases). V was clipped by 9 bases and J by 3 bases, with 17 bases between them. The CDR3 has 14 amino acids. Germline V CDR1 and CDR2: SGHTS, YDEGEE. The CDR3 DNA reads TGTGCCACCGAGTCGACTAGGACTACAGATACGCAGTATTTT. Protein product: CATESTRTTDTQYF.

The CDR3 DNA reads TGCGCCAGCAGCATACCGGGACTAGCGACCATAAGTTCCTACAATGAGCAGTTCTTC. Translation: CASSIPGLATISSYNEQFF. The rearrangement joins TRBV5-1 to TRBJ2-1; TRBD2 agrees at 10 bases. Trimming at V came to 4 bases and at J to 1 base, leaving 14 bases not matched to a gene. CDR1 SGHRS and CDR2 YFSETQ come from the germline V gene. The CDR3 has 19 residues.

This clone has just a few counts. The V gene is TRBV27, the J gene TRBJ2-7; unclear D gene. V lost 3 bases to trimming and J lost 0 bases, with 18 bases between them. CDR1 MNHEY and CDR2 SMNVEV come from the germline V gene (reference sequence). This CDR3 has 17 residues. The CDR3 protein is CASSFSAYSLLSYEQYF. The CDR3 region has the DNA TGTGCCAGCAGTTTTTCAGCTTACTCTCTTCTCTCCTACGAGCAGTACTTC.

Here the CDR3 reads CASSQDPGTSGQAYEQYF. In DNA, the CDR3 is TGTGCCAGCAGCCAAGACCCGGGGACTAGCGGGCAAGCCTACGAGCAGTACTTC. The rearrangement links TRBV4-2 to TRBJ2-7, with 12 bases identical to TRBD2. Germline-derived CDR1 and CDR2 are LGHNA and YNFKEQ. This CDR3 comprises 18 residues. With V trimmed by 0 bases and J by 2 bases, 8 bases remained unmatched.

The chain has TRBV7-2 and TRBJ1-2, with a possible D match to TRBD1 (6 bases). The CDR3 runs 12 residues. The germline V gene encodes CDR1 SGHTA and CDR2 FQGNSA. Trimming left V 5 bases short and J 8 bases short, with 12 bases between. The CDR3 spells CASSQAGEGYTF. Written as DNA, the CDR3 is TGTGCCAGCAGCCAAGCAGGGGAAGGCTACACCTTC.

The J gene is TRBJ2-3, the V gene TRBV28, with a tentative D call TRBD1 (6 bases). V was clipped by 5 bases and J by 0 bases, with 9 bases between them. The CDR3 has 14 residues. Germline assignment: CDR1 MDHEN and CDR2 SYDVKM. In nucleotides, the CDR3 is TGTGCCAGCAGTCCGGACAGTAGCACAGATACGCAGTATTTT. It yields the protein CASSPDSSTDTQYF.

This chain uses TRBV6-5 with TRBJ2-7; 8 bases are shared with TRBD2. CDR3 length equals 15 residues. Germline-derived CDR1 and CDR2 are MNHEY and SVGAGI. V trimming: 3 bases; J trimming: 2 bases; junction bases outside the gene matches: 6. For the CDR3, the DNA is TGTGCCAGCAGTTATACGGGACTAGTCCCCTACGAGCAGTACTTC. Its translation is CASSYTGLVPYEQYF.

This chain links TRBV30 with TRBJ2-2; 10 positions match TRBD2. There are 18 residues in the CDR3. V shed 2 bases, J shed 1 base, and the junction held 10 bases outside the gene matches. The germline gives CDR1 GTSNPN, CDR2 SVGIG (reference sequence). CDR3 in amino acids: CAWSRLVSGRLNTGELFF. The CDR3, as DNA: TGTGCCTGGAGTAGGCTAGTTAGCGGGAGGCTGAACACCGGGGAGCTGTTTTTT.